The rows below give T cell receptor beta chains drawn from one sample of a study of cytomegalovirus exposure and HLA in healthy donors. The repertoire was sequenced with immunoSEQ multiplex PCR; TCRdb's copy has only in-frame clones and lacks some. The repertoire holds around 210,000 clones, with over 65% as singletons. The sequenced material came from PBMCs. These receptors originate from a woman in her 30s in good health and CMV-seronegative. CDR3s include the opening cysteine and the closing phenylalanine or tryptophan. A D gene is named only where the DNA matches it firmly. Clone size, where shown, is once, few, many, or a class for clones that have expanded.

D,size,V,J,CDR3,DNA
.,few,TRBV19,TRBJ2-1,CASRLNNEQFF,TGTGCCAGTAGGTTAAACAATGAGCAGTTCTTC
.,few,TRBV10-1,TRBJ2-5,CASRFPTVKETQYF,TGCGCCAGCAGATTCCCGACAGTTAAAGAGACCCAGTACTTC
.,.,TRBV7-6,TRBJ1-1,CTSSLEAGLNTEAFF,TGTACCAGCAGCTTAGAGGCAGGCTTGAACACTGAAGCTTTCTTT
.,.,TRBV5-1,TRBJ2-5,CASSSQPGGHQETQYF,TGCGCCAGCAGCTCCCAGCCAGGGGGGCACCAAGAGACCCAGTACTTC
TRBD2,.,TRBV6-4,TRBJ2-5,CASSEEGGQETQYF,TGTGCCAGCAGTGAAGAGGGAGGGCAAGAGACCCAGTACTTC
TRBD2,once,TRBV7-9,TRBJ2-1,CASSAPSGGTYNEQFF,TGTGCCAGCAGCGCTCCCAGCGGGGGAACCTACAATGAGCAGTTCTTC
.,.,TRBV6-5,TRBJ1-5,CASGGGLGNQPQHF,TGTGCCAGTGGGGGGGGGCTTGGGAATCAGCCCCAGCATTTT
TRBD1,.,TRBV9,TRBJ2-7,CASSVEGQGAYEQYF,TGTGCCAGCAGCGTAGAAGGACAGGGGGCCTACGAGCAGTACTTC
.,.,TRBV6-4,TRBJ2-3,CASSKDSSTDTQYF,TGTGCCAGCAGTAAGGACTCTAGCACAGATACGCAGTATTTT
.,.,TRBV7-9,TRBJ2-7,CASSQTGSRTYEQYF,TGTGCCAGCAGCCAAACAGGGAGTAGGACCTACGAGCAGTACTTC
TRBD2,.,TRBV5-1,TRBJ2-5,CASSLASGGSEETQYF,TGCGCCAGCAGCTTGGCGAGCGGGGGCTCCGAGGAGACCCAGTACTTC